This T cell receptor beta chain was found in a study of blood T cell repertoires in COVID-19. The wider study: Whether acute or convalescent, the COVID-19 samples came from the United States, Italy and Spain.

Per the study methods: Estimation of nucleated cell counts was performed using reference gene primer amplification. Only in-frame clones appear in the TCRdb table, and some are missing; sequencing was by immunoSEQ multiplex PCR. V and J calls plus clone size are reproduced from that table; the DNA served to infer D and trimming. The data contain approximately 39,000 clones, 75% to 90% of them singletons. The sample comprised peripheral blood. The TCR comes from a man aged 50 to 60 with active or convalescent COVID-19.

The DNA for the CDR3 is TGTGCATTCAACCGGGAGGGTTATAATTCACCCCTCCACTTT. As protein: CAFNREGYNSPLHF. J is TRBJ1-6 and V is TRBV30, with D hard to call. The germline gives CDR1 GTSNPN, CDR2 SVGIG (reference sequence). CDR3 length equals 14 residues.